The 16 T cell receptor beta chains reported below all come from one sample, sequenced in a study of blood T cell repertoires in COVID-19. Using immunoSEQ multiplex PCR, the repertoire was profiled, and TCRdb retains in-frame clones only, with some absent. In the table there are approximately 440,000 clones, 88% of which are singletons. The sequenced sample consisted of peripheral blood. These receptors all come from a woman between 45 and 60 years old with COVID-19, enrolled during active disease.

The chain carries TRBV3-1 (or the pseudogene TRBV3-2) and TRBJ1-5; D unclear. Germline V gene data show CDR1 as LGHDT and CDR2 as YNNKEL (reference sequence). The CDR3 runs to 15 residues. Trimming cost V 1 base and J 7 bases, with 14 bases left between them. The CDR3 sequence: CASSQGAGFRQPQHF. The CDR3 bases are TGTGCCAGCAGCCAAGGGGCAGGTTTCAGGCAGCCCCAGCATTTT.

The chain is built from TRBV5-8 and TRBJ2-5; 11 nucleotides line up with TRBD1. Germline-derived CDR1 and CDR2 are SGHTS and YDEGEE. The CDR3 contains 16 residues. With V trimmed by 4 bases and J by 5 bases, 10 bases remained unmatched. The CDR3 bases are TGTGCCAGCAGCCCCTGGGGACAGGGGGTAGGTGAGACCCAGTACTTC. Protein: CASSPWGQGVGETQYF.

The CDR3 DNA sequence: TGTGCCAGCAGCCGTACTAGTAGTCCCTACGAGCAGTACTTC. Translated: CASSRTSSPYEQYF. The V call is TRBV5-6, the J call TRBJ2-7; TRBD2 is a possible D gene (5 bases). Trimming left V 4 bases short and J 2 bases short, with 13 bases between. CDR1 is SGHDT and CDR2 is YYEEEE in the germline V gene. The CDR3 sequence is 14 residues long.

The chain employs TRBV30 and TRBJ2-5; 8 positions agree with TRBD2. Trimming took 2 bases from V and 3 from J; bases not matched to a gene: 8. Germline V gene sequence: CDR1 GTSNPN, CDR2 SVGIG (reference sequence). This CDR3 spans 15 amino acids. The CDR3 is CAWSWVAGRKETQYF. DNA for the CDR3: TGTGCCTGGAGTTGGGTAGCGGGGAGGAAAGAGACCCAGTACTTC.

The chain recombines TRBV6-6 with TRBJ1-5, with 8 bases aligning to TRBD1. Unmatched junction bases numbered 4, after V lost 5 bases and J lost 1 base. CDR1 MNHNY and CDR2 SVGAGI come from the germline V gene (reference sequence). CDR3 length equals 15 residues. The CDR3 nucleotides are TGTGCCAGCAGTGCCCAGGGGGCAAGCAATCAGCCCCAGCATTTT. Residues: CASSAQGASNQPQHF.

The chain joins TRBV30 to TRBJ2-3; 13 nucleotides match TRBD2. V was clipped by 2 bases and J by 6 bases; unmatched bases: 14. Germline V CDR1 and CDR2: GTSNPN, SVGIG (reference sequence). This CDR3 contains 18 residues. The CDR3 sequence: CAWSFSRTSGGKGDTQYF. In nucleotides, the CDR3 is TGTGCCTGGAGTTTTTCCCGGACTAGCGGGGGTAAAGGGGATACGCAGTATTTT.

This chain links TRBV5-6 with TRBJ2-3, with TRBD2 matching 12 bases. The CDR3 extends over 16 amino acids. J lost 2 bases, V lost 4 bases, and 5 bases had no gene match. Per the germline V gene, CDR1 is SGHDT and CDR2 is YYEEEE. The chain's CDR3 is CASSPGLAGLTDTQYF. In DNA, the CDR3 is TGTGCCAGCAGCCCCGGACTAGCGGGGCTCACAGATACGCAGTATTTT.

V is TRBV7-9 and J is TRBJ1-4; TRBD1 might be the D (5 bases). Deletions cut 1 base from V and 7 bases from J, with 10 bases between. There are 14 residues in the CDR3. Germline V gives CDR1 SEHNR, CDR2 FQNEAQ (reference sequence). CDR3 protein: CASSLVGTGEKLFF. The CDR3 coding sequence is TGTGCCAGCAGCTTAGTGGGGACTGGTGAAAAACTGTTTTTT.

This clone was picked up a small number of times. The chain links TRBV19 to TRBJ1-4; 8 bases line up with TRBD1. CDR3 length: 16 residues. V was clipped by 3 bases and J by 2 bases; unmatched bases: 5. CDR1 is LNHDA and CDR2 is SQIVND in the germline V gene (reference sequence). The CDR3 region has the DNA TGTGCCAGTAGTATGGACAGGGAGACGACTAATGAAAAACTGTTTTTT. Residues: CASSMDRETTNEKLFF. Full variable domain (outside the CDR3, taken from reference TRBV19 and TRBJ1-4): DGGITQSPKYLFRKEGQNVTLSCEQNLNHDAMYWYRQDPGQGLRLIYYSQIVNDFQKGDIAEGYSVSREKKESFPLTVTSAQKNPTAFYLCASSMDRETTNEKLFFGSGTQLSVL.

The V and J genes are TRBV5-4 and TRBJ2-3, with 7 bases aligning to TRBD2. The CDR3 is 14 residues long. V shed 8 bases and J 1 base; nucleotides not matched to a gene: 7. Per the germline V gene, CDR1 is SGHNT and CDR2 is YYREEE (reference sequence). The chain's CDR3 is CASQFTSGTDTQYF. The CDR3 DNA reads as TGTGCCAGTCAATTTACTAGCGGCACAGATACGCAGTATTTT.

The rearrangement joins TRBV19 to TRBJ1-5, with 9 bases matching TRBD1. Germline values: CDR1 LNHDA, CDR2 SQIVND (reference sequence). V dropped 0 bases and J dropped 6; count of bases not matched to a gene: 6. The CDR3 is made up of 16 amino acids. The CDR3 spells CASSIDTGGGLQPQHF. The CDR3 nucleotides are TGTGCCAGTAGTATAGACACAGGGGGCGGGCTTCAGCCCCAGCATTTT.

The V call is TRBV25-1, the J call TRBJ1-2, with D tentatively TRBD1 (5 bases). This CDR3 comprises 12 residues. Germline CDR1 MGHDK, CDR2 SYGVNS. V lost 10 bases and J 6 bases, leaving 15 bases between the germline ends. CDR3 in DNA: TGTGCCACCAGCCCCGGGACTCATGGCTACACCTTC. This sequence encodes CATSPGTHGYTF.

The rearrangement uses TRBV9 and TRBJ1-5; perhaps TRBD1 as D (5 bases). The length of the CDR3 is 14 residues. The V gene's germline CDR1 is SGDLS and CDR2 YYNGEE. Trimming took 0 bases from V and 4 from J, leaving 8 bases between them. Written as DNA, the CDR3 is TGTGCCAGCAGCGTAGGACAGTGGAATCAGCCCCAGCATTTT. Amino acids: CASSVGQWNQPQHF.

The chain joins TRBV30 to TRBJ1-6, with D perhaps matching TRBD1 (5 bases). The CDR3 covers 14 residues. Germline lookup yields CDR1 GTSNPN and CDR2 SVGIG (reference sequence). The V gene lost 4 bases and the J gene lost 9 bases, with 16 bases spanning the gap. CDR3 amino acids: CAWNSWGESSPLHF. The CDR3, as DNA: TGTGCCTGGAATAGTTGGGGGGAGAGTTCACCCCTCCACTTT.

V gene TRBV2 combines with J gene TRBJ1-2; tentative D call: TRBD1 (5 bases). V lost 4 bases, J lost 6 bases, and 12 bases lay in between. Germline V gene lookup returns CDR1 SNHLY and CDR2 FYNNEI. There are 13 residues in the CDR3. For the CDR3, the DNA is TGTGCCAGCAGTGGGGGGGAGCCCGATGGCTACACCTTC. Its protein is CASSGGEPDGYTF. The whole variable domain, remainder taken from reference TRBV2 and TRBJ1-2, is EPEVTQTPSHQVTQMGQEVILRCVPISNHLYFYWYRQILGQKVEFLVSFYNNEISEKSEIFDDQFSVERPDGSNFTLKIRSTKLEDSAMYFCASSGGEPDGYTFGSGTRLTVV.

The chain couples TRBV7-2 to TRBJ1-5; 8 nucleotides match TRBD1. Germline assignment: CDR1 SGHTA and CDR2 FQGNSA. The J segment lost 9 bases and the V segment lost 8 bases, leaving 24 bases of the junction unmatched. The CDR3 has 18 amino acids. The CDR3 protein is CASGPRGQRDLNRGPQHF. Written as DNA, the CDR3 is TGTGCCAGCGGCCCCAGGGGGCAAAGGGACCTCAACCGGGGGCCCCAGCATTTT.